Each of the 14 T cell receptor beta chains below was sequenced from the same sample in a study of blood T cell repertoires in COVID-19. TCRdb's table, derived via immunoSEQ multiplex PCR, lists solely in-frame clones and lacks some. The sample holds 100,000 to 150,000 clones; around 74% are singletons and the top ten take 4.5% to 6%. The material sequenced was peripheral blood. Every receptor here comes from an elderly man with COVID-19, enrolled during active disease.

The chain recombines TRBV27 with TRBJ2-7; TRBD2 agrees at 7 bases. Germline V gives CDR1 MNHEY, CDR2 SMNVEV (reference sequence). The CDR3 length is 16 residues. V was clipped by 1 base and J by 6 bases; unmatched bases: 12. The CDR3 reads CASSLLLAGANREQYF. The CDR3 bases are TGTGCCAGCAGTTTATTACTGGCGGGAGCTAATCGCGAGCAGTACTTC.

A word on this clone: The germline gene is not matched at one end of the junction; a read error may be the cause. The gene calls are TRBV5-1 and TRBJ1-6; possible D gene TRBD1, 6 bases. CDR3 length equals 14 residues. CDR1 SGHRS and CDR2 YFSETQ come from the germline V gene. DNA of the CDR3: TGCGCCAGCAGAACAGGGCCCTATGATTCACCCCTCCACTTT. Residues: CASRTGPYDSPLHF.

This chain links TRBV7-3 with TRBJ2-1; D is possibly TRBD2 (6 bases). Trimming cost V 2 bases and J 3 bases, with 26 bases left between them. The CDR3 length is 20 residues. Germline V gene sequence: CDR1 SGHTA, CDR2 FQGTGA. CDR3 DNA sequence: TGTGCCAGCAGCTTAGTGGGGGGACGAGCCGCCGGAAGACGCTACAATGAGCAGTTCTTC. Translated: CASSLVGGRAAGRRYNEQFF.

Only one count was recorded for this clone. DNA of the CDR3: TGTGCCAGCTCACAGGGACAGGGTGTATTGAACACTGAAGCTTTCTTT. Amino acids: CASSQGQGVLNTEAFF. The chain carries TRBV18 and TRBJ1-1, with TRBD1 matching 9 bases. The germline V gene encodes CDR1 KGHSH and CDR2 LQKENI. The CDR3 length is 16 residues. The J segment lost 0 bases and the V segment lost 4 bases, leaving 6 bases of the junction unmatched.

This chain uses TRBV6-2 or TRBV6-3 with TRBJ2-7; 7 positions agree with TRBD1. The CDR3 is 14 amino acids. V shed 2 bases, J shed 3 bases, and the junction held 4 bases outside the gene matches. Germline V gives CDR1 MNHEY, CDR2 SVGEGT. The CDR3: CASSYGGQLYEQYF. The CDR3 nucleotides read TGTGCCAGCAGTTACGGGGGACAGCTCTACGAGCAGTACTTC.

The chain joins TRBV19 to TRBJ1-4, with 9 bases fitting TRBD1. This CDR3 region has 14 residues. Germline assignment: CDR1 LNHDA and CDR2 SQIVND (reference sequence). V lost 6 bases, J lost 10 bases, and 9 bases stayed unmatched. The CDR3 bases are TGTGCCAGTAGAACTCCGGGACAGGGCGGAAAACTGTTTTTT. It encodes CASRTPGQGGKLFF.

The chain uses TRBV6-2 or TRBV6-3 and TRBJ2-1; 10 positions agree with TRBD2. The trim removed 2 bases at V and 10 bases at J, leaving 8 bases unmatched. Germline V gene sequence: CDR1 MNHEY, CDR2 SVGEGT. The CDR3 loop spans 15 amino acids. The DNA of the CDR3 is TGTGCCAGCAGTTACGGCGCTAGCGGGAGAAGAGAGCAGTTCTTC. Its translation is CASSYGASGRREQFF.

The chain links TRBV20-1 to TRBJ1-1; D possibly corresponds to TRBD1 (5 bases). The CDR3 contains 14 residues. The germline V gene encodes CDR1 DFQATT and CDR2 SNEGSKA (reference sequence). Trimming left V 3 bases short and J 5 bases short, with 16 bases between. CDR3 amino acids: CSASNGAKVTEAFF. As DNA, the CDR3 is TGCAGTGCTAGTAATGGGGCGAAGGTGACTGAAGCTTTCTTT.

As regards this clone: One end of the junction does not line up with germline, which may come from a read error. The chain recombines TRBV11-2 with TRBJ1-4; no firm D call. The germline CDR1 and CDR2 sequences are SGHAT and FQNNGV. This CDR3 comprises 14 residues. As DNA, the CDR3 is TGTGTCAGCAGCTCCACTCACCCGGGGGAAAAACTGTTTTTT. Translated, it gives CVSSSTHPGEKLFF.

The DNA for the CDR3 is TGTGCCAGCAGTCACGTGCGGCGGAGCTCCTACGAGCAGTACTTC. Translating gives CASSHVRRSSYEQYF. The chain couples TRBV6-5 to TRBJ2-7, with D hard to call. This CDR3 spans 15 amino acids. Trimming took off 5 bases at V and 0 bases at J, with 14 bases between the two ends. The germline V gene encodes CDR1 MNHEY and CDR2 SVGAGI.

The gene calls are TRBV27 and TRBJ2-7; D is unclear. This CDR3 comprises 13 residues. CDR1 MNHEY and CDR2 SMNVEV come from the germline V gene (reference sequence). The ends were cut back, 3 bases at V and 3 bases at J, with 9 bases in the middle. The CDR3 is CASSFRGDYEQYF. As DNA, the CDR3 is TGTGCCAGCAGTTTTCGCGGAGACTACGAGCAGTACTTC.

The V and J genes are TRBV6-5 and TRBJ2-1; D is possibly TRBD1 (5 bases). The V end lost 6 bases, the J end lost 8 bases, and 11 bases lay between the germline ends. CDR3 length: 12 amino acids. CDR1 MNHEY and CDR2 SVGAGI come from the germline V gene. CDR3: CASRPDSDEQFF. The CDR3 DNA is TGTGCCAGCAGACCTGACAGCGATGAGCAGTTCTTC.

CDR3 in DNA: TGCGCCAGCAGTTACTCATGGCTAGCGGGAGGCCTAGGGGGGTACGAGCAGTACTTC. This translates into CASSYSWLAGGLGGYEQYF. The rearrangement joins TRBV23-1 to TRBJ2-7, with 11 nucleotides matching TRBD2. TRBV23-1 is reported as an ORF; its role is uncertain. J was trimmed by 4 bases and V by 5 bases; bases with no gene match: 19. This CDR3 region has 19 residues.

The CDR3 DNA is TGTGCCAGCAGCTTAGGGTCGGGAGTGGTATCCTACAATGAGCAGTTCTTC. Translated, it gives CASSLGSGVVSYNEQFF. The genes are TRBV7-2 and TRBJ2-1; tentative D call: TRBD2 (6 bases). Germline lookup yields CDR1 SGHTA and CDR2 FQGNSA. This CDR3 has 17 residues. Deletions cut 1 base from V and 1 base from J, with 14 bases between. Complete variable domain (other parts from reference TRBV7-2 and TRBJ2-1): GAGVSQSPSNKVTEKGKDVELRCDPISGHTALYWYRQSLGQGLEFLIYFQGNSAPDKSGLPSDRFSAERTGGSVSTLTIQRTQQEDSAVYLCASSLGSGVVSYNEQFFGPGTRLTVL.